The T cell receptor beta chain under discussion was sequenced for a study of blood T cell repertoires in COVID-19. Across the whole study: The study drew acute and convalescent COVID-19 samples from the United States, Italy and Spain. From T cells, B-cell-depleted T cells, or PBMCs came the material, which was cDNA or gDNA.

The CDR3 has 13 residues. The germline V and J ends were trimmed by 5 bases and 6 bases, with 12 bases remaining between them. The germline CDR1 and CDR2 sequences are SGHVS and FQNEAQ. Per the original data handling: How many nucleated cells were present was estimated from reference gene primer amplification. Using immunoSEQ multiplex PCR, the repertoire was profiled, and TCRdb retains in-frame clones only, with some absent. V and J calls and clone size are given by that table; D and trimming were obtained from the DNA. The data contain roughly 81,000 clones, roughly nine tenths of them singletons. This sequence joins TRBV7-8 and TRBJ2-3, with D possibly being TRBD2 (5 bases). The sequencing sample was made of peripheral blood. This TCR was sampled from a man aged 25-40 years with acute or convalescent COVID-19. The CDR3 here is CASSERAWDTQYF. Written as DNA, the CDR3 is TGTGCCAGCAGCGAGAGGGCTTGGGATACGCAGTATTTT.